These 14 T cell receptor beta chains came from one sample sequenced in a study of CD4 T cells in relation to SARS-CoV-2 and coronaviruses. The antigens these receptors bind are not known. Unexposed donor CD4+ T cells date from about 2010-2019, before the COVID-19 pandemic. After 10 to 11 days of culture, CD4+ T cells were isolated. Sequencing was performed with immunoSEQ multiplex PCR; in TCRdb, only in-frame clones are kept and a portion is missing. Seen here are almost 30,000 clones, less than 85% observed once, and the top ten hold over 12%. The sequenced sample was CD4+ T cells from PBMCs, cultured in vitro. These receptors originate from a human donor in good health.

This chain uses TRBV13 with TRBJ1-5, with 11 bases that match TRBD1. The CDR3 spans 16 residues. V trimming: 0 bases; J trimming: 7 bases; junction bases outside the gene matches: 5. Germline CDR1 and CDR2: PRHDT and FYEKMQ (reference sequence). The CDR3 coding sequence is TGTGCCAGCAGCTTAGGCGGACAGGGGGCAGGACAGCCCCAGCATTTT. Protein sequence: CASSLGGQGAGQPQHF.

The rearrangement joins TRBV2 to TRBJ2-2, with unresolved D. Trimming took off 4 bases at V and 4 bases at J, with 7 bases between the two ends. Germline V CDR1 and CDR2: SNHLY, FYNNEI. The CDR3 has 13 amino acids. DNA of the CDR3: TGTGCCAGCAGTGCAAGGACCACCGGGGAGCTGTTTTTT. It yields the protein CASSARTTGELFF.

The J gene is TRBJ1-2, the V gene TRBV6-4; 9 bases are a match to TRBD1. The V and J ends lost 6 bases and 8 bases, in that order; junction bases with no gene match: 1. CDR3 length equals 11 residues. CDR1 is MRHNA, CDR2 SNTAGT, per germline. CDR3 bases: TGTGCCAGCAGGGACAGGGGAGGCTACACCTTC. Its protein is CASRDRGGYTF.

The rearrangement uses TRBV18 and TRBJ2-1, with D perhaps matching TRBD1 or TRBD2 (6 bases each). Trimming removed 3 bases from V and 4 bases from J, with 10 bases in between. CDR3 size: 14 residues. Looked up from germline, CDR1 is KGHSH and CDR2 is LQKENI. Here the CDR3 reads CASSPGGQYNEQFF. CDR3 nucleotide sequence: TGTGCCAGCTCACCGGGGGGACAATACAATGAGCAGTTCTTC.

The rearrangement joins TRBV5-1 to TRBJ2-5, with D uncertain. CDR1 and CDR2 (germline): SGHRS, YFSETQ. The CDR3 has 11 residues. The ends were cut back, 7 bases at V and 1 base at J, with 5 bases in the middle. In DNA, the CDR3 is TGCGCCAGCCGCCTCCAAGAGACCCAGTACTTC. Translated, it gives CASRLQETQYF.

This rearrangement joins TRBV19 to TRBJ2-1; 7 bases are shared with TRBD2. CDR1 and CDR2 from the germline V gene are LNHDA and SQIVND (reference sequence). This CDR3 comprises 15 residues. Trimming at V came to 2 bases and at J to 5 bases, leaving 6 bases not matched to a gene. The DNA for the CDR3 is TGTGCCAGTAGTATATGGCTAGCGGCAAACAATGAGCAGTTCTTC. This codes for CASSIWLAANNEQFF. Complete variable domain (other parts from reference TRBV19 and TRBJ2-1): DGGITQSPKYLFRKEGQNVTLSCEQNLNHDAMYWYRQDPGQGLRLIYYSQIVNDFQKGDIAEGYSVSREKKESFPLTVTSAQKNPTAFYLCASSIWLAANNEQFFGPGTRLTVL.

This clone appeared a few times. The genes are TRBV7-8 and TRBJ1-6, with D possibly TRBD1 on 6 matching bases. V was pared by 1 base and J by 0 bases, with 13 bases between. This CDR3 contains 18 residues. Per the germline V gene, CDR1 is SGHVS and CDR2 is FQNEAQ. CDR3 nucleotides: TGTGCCAGCAGCTTAGGAGGGGGGAAGGGCTCCTATAATTCACCCCTCCACTTT. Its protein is CASSLGGGKGSYNSPLHF.

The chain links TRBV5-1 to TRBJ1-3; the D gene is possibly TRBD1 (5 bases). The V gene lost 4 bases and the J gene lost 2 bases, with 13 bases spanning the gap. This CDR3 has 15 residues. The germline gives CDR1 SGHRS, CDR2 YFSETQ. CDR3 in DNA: TGCGCCAGCAGCATTGAAGGGACGGCTGGAAACACCATATATTTT. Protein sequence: CASSIEGTAGNTIYF.

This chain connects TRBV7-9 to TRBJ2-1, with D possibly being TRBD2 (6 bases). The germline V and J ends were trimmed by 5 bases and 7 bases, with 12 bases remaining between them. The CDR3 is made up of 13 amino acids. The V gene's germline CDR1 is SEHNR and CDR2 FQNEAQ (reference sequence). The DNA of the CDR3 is TGTGCCAGCAGCCGCGGGGCCCCAAATGAGCAGTTCTTC. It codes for CASSRGAPNEQFF. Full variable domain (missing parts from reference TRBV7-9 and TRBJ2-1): DTGVSQNPRHKITKRGQNVTFRCDPISEHNRLYWYRQTLGQGPEFLTYFQNEAQLEKSRLLSDRFSAERPKGSFSTLEIQRTEQGDSAMYLCASSRGAPNEQFFGPGTRLTVL.

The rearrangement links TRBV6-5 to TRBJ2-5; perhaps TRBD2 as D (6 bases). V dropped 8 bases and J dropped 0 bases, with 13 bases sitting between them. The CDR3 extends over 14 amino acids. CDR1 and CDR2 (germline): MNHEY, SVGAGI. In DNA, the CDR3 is TGTGCCAGCGTTGAGGGACTGTACCAAGAGACCCAGTACTTC. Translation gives CASVEGLYQETQYF.

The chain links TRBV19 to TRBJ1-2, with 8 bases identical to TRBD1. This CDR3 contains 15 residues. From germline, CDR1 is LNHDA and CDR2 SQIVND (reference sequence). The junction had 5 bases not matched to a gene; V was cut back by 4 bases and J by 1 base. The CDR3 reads CASSTTGTGNYGYTF. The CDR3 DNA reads TGTGCCAGTAGTACTACCGGGACAGGTAACTATGGCTACACCTTC.

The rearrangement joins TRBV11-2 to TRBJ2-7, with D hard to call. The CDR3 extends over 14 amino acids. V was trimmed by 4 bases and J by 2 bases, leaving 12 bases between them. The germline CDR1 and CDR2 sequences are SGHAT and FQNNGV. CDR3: CASSSLQYAYEQYF. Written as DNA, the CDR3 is TGTGCCAGCAGCTCCCTCCAGTACGCCTACGAGCAGTACTTC. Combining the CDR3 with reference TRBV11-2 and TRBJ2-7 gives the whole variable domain EAGVAQSPRYKIIEKRQSVAFWCNPISGHATLYWYQQILGQGPKLLIQFQNNGVVDDSQLPKDRFSAERLKGVDSTLKIQPAKLEDSAVYLCASSSLQYAYEQYFGPGTRLTVT.

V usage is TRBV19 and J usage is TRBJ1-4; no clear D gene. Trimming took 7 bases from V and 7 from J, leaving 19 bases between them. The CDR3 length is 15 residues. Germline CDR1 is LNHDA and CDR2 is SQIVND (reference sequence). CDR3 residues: CASTIGSGSGEKLFF. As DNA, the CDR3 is TGTGCCAGTACCATAGGGAGCGGCTCGGGTGAAAAACTGTTTTTT.

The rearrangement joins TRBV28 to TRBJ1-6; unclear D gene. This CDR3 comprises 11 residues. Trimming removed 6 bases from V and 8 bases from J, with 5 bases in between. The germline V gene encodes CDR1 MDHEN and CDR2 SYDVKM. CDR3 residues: CASRTDSPLHF. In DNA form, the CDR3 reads TGTGCCAGCAGAACCGATTCACCCCTCCACTTT. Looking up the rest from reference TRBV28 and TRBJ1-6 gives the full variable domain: DVKVTQSSRYLVKRTGEKVFLECVQDMDHENMFWYRQDPGLGLRLIYFSYDVKMKEKGDIPEGYSVSREKKERFSLILESASTNQTSMYLCASRTDSPLHFGNGTRLTVT.